The entry below describes one T cell receptor (beta chain). Its antigen is undetermined. TCRdb re-called the reads through MiXCR, storing one row per CDR3 protein. The data hold more than 500,000 distinct CDR3 sequences, with 16% observed a single time. The data were obtained in a study of T cell repertoires in cytomegalovirus infection. At the level of the study: Both a matching HLA type and CMV infection were indicated by public TCR beta signatures. Study-level findings and limits: CMV carriers having the relevant HLA were flagged by cumulative public TCR beta family frequency. HLA-C-restricted CMV-specific TCR beta clonotypes were dominant in the ex vivo response.

Trimming removed 7 bases from V and 4 bases from J; junction bases left unmatched: 8. The CDR3 has 13 amino acids. Germline lookup yields CDR1 SQVTM and CDR2 ANQGSEA. The chain recombines TRBV29-1 with TRBJ2-7; 9 nucleotides agree with TRBD2. The clonotype was recovered from a human donor in good health (CMV status not recorded). Some clones in this sample may be carry-over from other donors' samples. Sequenced input: CD8+ T cells from PBMCs. The CDR3 coding sequence is TGCAGCGCGTGGGTAGCGGGGGAATACGAGCAGTACTTC. Translated, it gives CSAWVAGEYEQYF.